A single sample is the source of the 14 T cell receptor beta chains below, sequenced in a study of shared clonotypes between healthy human individuals. Only in-frame clones appear in the TCRdb table, and some are missing; sequencing was by immunoSEQ multiplex PCR. The data contain 190,000 or so clones, approximately 61% of them singletons. The sequencing sample was made of memory CD4+ T cells sorted from blood. The subset here: CD45RA-negative fraction. These receptors all come from a man aged 30 to 45 in good health.

As concerns this clone: At one end, the junction sequence differs from germline, possibly due to a read error. Different DNA sequences within this sample yield the same CDR3. The V call is TRBV7-2, the J call TRBJ2-7, with TRBD1 matching over 9 bases. The CDR3 is 15 residues long. CDR1 SGHTA and CDR2 FQGNSA come from the germline V gene. The chain's CDR3 is CASSRTGVGSYEQYF. The CDR3 DNA reads TGTGCTAGCAGCCGGACAGGGGTCGGCTCCTACGAGCAGTACTTC.

This sequence joins TRBV4-1 and TRBJ2-3; 9 positions agree with TRBD2. The CDR3 contains 15 residues. The V segment lost 4 bases and the J segment 5 bases; nucleotides outside the gene matches: 7. Germline assignment: CDR1 MGHRA and CDR2 YSYEKL. DNA for the CDR3: TGCGCCAGCAGCCCTTTAGCGGGAGTTGGAGATACGCAGTATTTT. Its translation: CASSPLAGVGDTQYF.

This rearrangement joins TRBV6-8 to TRBJ2-5; D not certain. Trimming took off 5 bases at V and 8 bases at J, with 15 bases between the two ends. The CDR3 consists of 13 residues. CDR1 and CDR2 from the germline V gene are MNHGY and SAAAGT. This CDR3 reads CASSPTSDGTQYF. The CDR3, as DNA: TGTGCCAGCAGTCCCACCTCCGACGGAACCCAGTACTTC.

V usage is TRBV7-2 and J usage is TRBJ1-2; D uncertain. V was pared by 1 base and J by 4 bases, with 10 bases between. The CDR3 extends over 14 amino acids. Germline V gives CDR1 SGHTA, CDR2 FQGNSA. The CDR3 region has the DNA TGTGCCAGCAGCTTAGTCGGCAGACTCTATGGCTACACCTTC. It is translated as CASSLVGRLYGYTF.

V gene TRBV6-5 combines with J gene TRBJ1-2, with TRBD1 matching 11 bases. The V gene's germline CDR1 is MNHEY and CDR2 SVGAGI. This CDR3 spans 15 amino acids. V shed 5 bases, J shed 7 bases, and the junction held 9 bases outside the gene matches. In nucleotides, the CDR3 is TGTGCCAGCAGTACACCGGGACAGGGGGTGGGTGGCTACACCTTC. Translation gives CASSTPGQGVGGYTF.

As concerns this clone: Other DNA sequences from this sample encode an identical CDR3 as well. The chain links TRBV2 to TRBJ2-5; no reliable D call. Germline lookup yields CDR1 SNHLY and CDR2 FYNNEI. CDR3 size: 12 residues. V dropped 6 bases and J dropped 1 base, with 6 bases sitting between them. The CDR3 DNA sequence: TGTGCCAGCAGCGCGCTCCAAGAGACCCAGTACTTC. Translation gives CASSALQETQYF.

The chain has TRBV19 and TRBJ2-7; no reliable D call. Germline CDR1 reads LNHDA; CDR2 reads SQIVND (reference sequence). The CDR3 extends over 16 amino acids. The V gene lost 2 bases and the J gene lost 6 bases, with 20 bases spanning the gap. CDR3 in DNA: TGTGCCAGTAGTATACGCCACGGGCAATTATTAGTCGAGCAGTACTTC. This codes for CASSIRHGQLLVEQYF.

The chain couples TRBV6-1 to TRBJ2-7, with D unclear. Germline CDR1 is MNHNS and CDR2 is SASEGT. The CDR3 runs to 14 residues. The V end was cut by 0 bases, the J end by 1 base, with 7 bases between. The CDR3: CASSEALLSYEQYF. The CDR3 DNA sequence: TGTGCCAGCAGTGAAGCCCTCCTATCCTACGAGCAGTACTTC.

V and J are TRBV11-1 and TRBJ1-1; TRBD1 aligns across 8 bases. CDR1 SGHAT and CDR2 FQDESV come from the germline V gene (reference sequence). The CDR3 contains 14 residues. Unmatched junction bases numbered 8, after V lost 3 bases and J lost 8 bases. CDR3 DNA sequence: TGTGCCAGCAGCTTTGGGCAGGGGGCATGGGAAGCTTTCTTT. As protein: CASSFGQGAWEAFF.

DNA for the CDR3: TGTGCCAGCAGCCGCAGGACTAGCGGGAGGGTTGAGACCCAGTACTTC. This translates into CASSRRTSGRVETQYF. The chain is built from TRBV5-6 and TRBJ2-5, with 15 bases fitting TRBD2. CDR1 is SGHDT, CDR2 YYEEEE, per germline. CDR3 size: 16 residues. The trim removed 4 bases at V and 5 bases at J, leaving 6 bases unmatched.

This clone has just one count. The CDR3 loop reads CASSPLRPQGQGIASYNEQFF. The CDR3 DNA reads TGTGCCAGCAGCCCTCTCCGCCCTCAGGGACAGGGGATAGCATCCTACAATGAGCAGTTCTTC. The J gene is TRBJ2-1, the V gene TRBV14; 10 nucleotides match TRBD1. Unmatched junction bases numbered 19, after V lost 4 bases and J lost 1 base. The CDR3 totals 21 residues. Germline V gives CDR1 SGHDN, CDR2 FVKESK.

V usage is TRBV2 and J usage is TRBJ2-1, with D perhaps being TRBD1 or TRBD2 (6 bases each). V was shortened by 3 bases and J by 12 bases, with 12 bases between the two germline ends. Germline CDR1 SNHLY, CDR2 FYNNEI. The CDR3 length is 12 residues. CDR3 in amino acids: CASSELGGRQFF. The CDR3 nucleotides are TGTGCCAGCAGTGAGCTGGGGGGCCGGCAGTTCTTC.

V usage is TRBV5-1 and J usage is TRBJ2-5; the D gene could be TRBD1 or TRBD2 (6 bases each). The CDR3 extends over 15 amino acids. Trimming shortened V by 0 bases and J by 5 bases, and 14 bases separated the two germline ends. Germline values: CDR1 SGHRS, CDR2 YFSETQ. The CDR3: CASSLGSGARETQYF. Written as DNA, the CDR3 is TGCGCCAGCAGCTTGGGGTCGGGGGCTCGCGAGACCCAGTACTTC.

The chain uses TRBV28 and TRBJ2-5, with TRBD2 matching 7 bases. The junction had 5 bases not matched to a gene; V was cut back by 5 bases and J by 2 bases. From germline, CDR1 is MDHEN and CDR2 SYDVKM. The CDR3 sequence is 14 residues long. CDR3 protein: CASSLGGLQETQYF. The CDR3 region has the DNA TGTGCCAGCAGTCTGGGGGGACTACAAGAGACCCAGTACTTC. The full variable domain, with the rest looked up from reference TRBV28 and TRBJ2-5, is DVKVTQSSRYLVKRTGEKVFLECVQDMDHENMFWYRQDPGLGLRLIYFSYDVKMKEKGDIPEGYSVSREKKERFSLILESASTNQTSMYLCASSLGGLQETQYFGPGTRLLVL.